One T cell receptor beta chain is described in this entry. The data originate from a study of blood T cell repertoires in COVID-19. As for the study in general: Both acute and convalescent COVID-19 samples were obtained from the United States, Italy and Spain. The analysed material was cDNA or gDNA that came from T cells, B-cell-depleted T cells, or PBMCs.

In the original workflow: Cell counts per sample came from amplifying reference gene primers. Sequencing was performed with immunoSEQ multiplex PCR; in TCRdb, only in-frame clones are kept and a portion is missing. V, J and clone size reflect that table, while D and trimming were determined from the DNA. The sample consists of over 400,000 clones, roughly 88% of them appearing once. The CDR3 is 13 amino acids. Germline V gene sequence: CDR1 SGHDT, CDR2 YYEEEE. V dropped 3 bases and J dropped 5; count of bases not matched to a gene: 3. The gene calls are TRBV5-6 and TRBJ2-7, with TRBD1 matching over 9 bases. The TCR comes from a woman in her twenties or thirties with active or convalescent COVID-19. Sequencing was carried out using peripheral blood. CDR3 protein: CASSSQGADEQYF. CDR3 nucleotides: TGTGCCAGCAGCTCACAGGGGGCGGACGAGCAGTACTTC.